The rows below give T cell receptor beta chains drawn from one sample of a study of control samples from healthy donors and cancer patients. Assay used: immunoSEQ multiplex PCR; TCRdb lists only in-frame clones, some missing. The data show just over 90,000 clones, 70% to 90% seen once. Sequencing input: blood. All receptors derive from a woman aged 45-65 years in good health. Both conserved end residues are part of each CDR3. The D gene is left open where the match is weak. The listing skips clone size in some rows; elsewhere it reads once, few, many or a size class.

13 | TRBJ2-5 | TRBV5-1 | - | - | CASSLAGYETQYF | TGCGCCAGCAGCTTGGCAGGGTACGAGACCCAGTACTTC
13 | TRBJ1-2 | TRBV5-4 | - | - | CASSLPGAGGYTF | TGTGCCAGCAGCTTGCCAGGGGCGGGCGGCTACACCTTC
13 | TRBJ1-1 | TRBV7-2 | - | - | CASSSDPNTEAFF | TGTGCCAGCAGCTCAGACCCGAACACTGAAGCTTTCTTT
12 | TRBJ1-5 | TRBV19 | - | - | CASSMRNQPQHF | TGTGCCAGTAGTATGAGAAATCAGCCCCAGCATTTT
14 | TRBJ2-3 | TRBV5-1 | - | - | CASSTTPGTDTQYF | TGCGCCAGCAGCACCACTCCCGGGACAGATACGCAGTATTTT
15 | TRBJ1-1 | TRBV5-6 | - | - | CASSLVGAQYTEAFF | TGTGCCAGCAGCTTGGTAGGGGCTCAGTATACTGAAGCTTTCTTT
15 | TRBJ1-2 | TRBV4-3 | once | TRBD1 | CASSQAYRGNYGYTF | TGCGCCAGCAGCCAAGCCTACAGGGGTAACTATGGCTACACCTTC
12 | TRBJ2-7 | TRBV29-1 | - | - | CSVSSDSYEQYF | TGCAGCGTTTCTTCGGACTCCTACGAGCAGTACTTC
14 | TRBJ2-3 | TRBV7-2 | - | - | CASSLAGFTDTQYF | TGTGCCAGCAGCTTAGCGGGTTTCACAGATACGCAGTATTTT
16 | TRBJ1-6 | TRBV2 | - | TRBD1 | CASKTTGTSYNSPLHF | TGTGCCAGCAAGACGACAGGGACCTCCTATAATTCACCCCTCCACTTT
14 | TRBJ1-1 | TRBV19 | once | - | CASSIGQPNTEAFF | TGTGCCAGTAGTATCGGACAGCCGAACACTGAAGCTTTCTTT
13 | TRBJ2-7 | TRBV18 | - | - | CASSGFGAYEQYF | TGTGCCAGCTCAGGGTTCGGCGCTTACGAGCAGTACTTC
16 | TRBJ1-1 | TRBV6-5 | - | TRBD1 | CASSYLAQGARTEAFF | TGTGCCAGCAGTTACTTGGCGCAGGGGGCGCGAACTGAAGCTTTCTTT
16 | TRBJ2-1 | TRBV6-4 | - | TRBD2 | CASSDSGSGRLSEQFF | TGTGCCAGCAGTGACTCCGGCAGCGGGAGGCTAAGTGAGCAGTTCTTC
13 | TRBJ2-7 | TRBV29-1 | - | TRBD1 | CSVEGQGAYEQYF | TGCAGCGTCGAGGGACAGGGGGCCTACGAGCAGTACTTC
18 | TRBJ1-2 | TRBV18 | - | - | CASSPQAPGGGSNYGYTF | TGTGCCAGCTCACCCCAGGCCCCCGGGGGGGGCTCTAACTATGGCTACACCTTC
14 | TRBJ2-1 | TRBV11-1 | - | - | CASSWTDSYNEQFF | TGTGCCAGCAGCTGGACAGACTCCTACAATGAGCAGTTCTTC
16 | TRBJ2-5 | TRBV4-2 | - | TRBD1 | CASSQDGTGGAETQYF | TGTGCCAGCAGCCAAGATGGGACAGGTGGGGCGGAGACCCAGTACTTC
14 | TRBJ1-1 | TRBV9 | - | - | CASSVGPYNTEAFF | TGTGCCAGCAGCGTAGGGCCGTATAACACTGAAGCTTTCTTT
14 | TRBJ1-6 | TRBV5-1 | once | TRBD1 | CASTKGTGDSPLHF | TGCGCCAGCACCAAAGGGACAGGCGATTCACCCCTCCACTTT
16 | TRBJ2-7 | TRBV7-9 | - | - | CASSLAMTGSSYEQYF | TGTGCCAGCAGCTTAGCCATGACGGGTAGCTCCTACGAGCAGTACTTC
15 | TRBJ2-7 | TRBV28 | few | - | CASSPSGGRVYEQYF | TGTGCCAGCAGCCCTTCCGGGGGCAGGGTCTACGAGCAGTACTTC
15 | TRBJ1-1 | TRBV19 | - | - | CASSPTDRLNTEAFF | TGTGCCAGTAGTCCAACAGACAGGCTGAACACTGAAGCTTTCTTT
12 | TRBJ2-7 | TRBV6-5 | - | TRBD1 | CASKDGDRGRYF | TGTGCCAGCAAGGACGGGGACAGGGGTAGATACTTC
16 | TRBJ1-2 | TRBV7-3 | - | - | CASSLNPLTQRNGYTF | TGTGCCAGCAGCTTAAACCCACTGACTCAGAGGAATGGCTACACCTTC
16 | TRBJ1-1 | TRBV25-1 | - | TRBD1 | CASSEGGGTGGAEAFF | TGTGCCAGCAGTGAAGGCGGAGGGACAGGGGGGGCTGAAGCTTTCTTT
16 | TRBJ2-5 | TRBV18 | - | TRBD1 | CASSLTGQGAQETQYF | TGTGCCAGCTCACTGACGGGACAGGGGGCCCAAGAGACCCAGTACTTC
13 | TRBJ2-7 | TRBV15 | - | - | CATSDGQSDEQYF | TGTGCCACCAGCGACGGCCAGTCGGACGAGCAGTACTTC
15 | TRBJ1-2 | TRBV6-1 | - | - | CASSEMAFANYGYTF | TGTGCCAGCAGTGAAATGGCCTTCGCTAACTATGGCTACACCTTC
15 | TRBJ2-2 | TRBV5-4 | - | TRBD1 | CASNSDRGHGGELFF | TGTGCCAGCAACTCGGACAGGGGGCATGGCGGGGAGCTGTTTTTT
11 | TRBJ2-7 | TRBV11-2 | - | - | CASSSTYEQYF | TGTGCCAGCAGCTCGACCTACGAGCAGTACTTC
16 | TRBJ1-1 | TRBV7-3 | - | - | CASSPAPGQGGTEAFF | TGTGCCAGCAGCCCCGCTCCGGGACAAGGTGGCACTGAAGCTTTCTTT
16 | TRBJ1-6 | TRBV18 | few | TRBD1 | CASSRQGSSYNSPLHF | TGTGCCAGCTCACGACAGGGGAGTTCCTATAATTCACCCCTCCACTTT
11 | TRBJ2-7 | TRBV3-1/TRBV3-2 | - | - | CASSQGAEQYF | TGTGCCAGCAGCCAAGGAGCCGAGCAGTACTTC
12 | TRBJ1-2 | TRBV20-1 | - | - | CSASRGGYGYTF | TGCAGTGCAAGTAGGGGTGGCTATGGCTACACCTTC
14 | TRBJ2-2 | TRBV5-1 | - | - | CASSSTWGTGELFF | TGCGCCAGCAGCTCTACATGGGGCACCGGGGAGCTGTTTTTT
13 | TRBJ2-1 | TRBV3-1/TRBV3-2 | - | - | CASSQGRREEQFF | TGTGCCAGCAGCCAAGGGAGGAGGGAGGAGCAGTTCTTC
15 | TRBJ1-1 | TRBV5-3 | - | - | CARSFHTGRDTEAFF | TGTGCCAGAAGCTTCCATACCGGCAGGGACACTGAAGCTTTCTTT
16 | TRBJ2-5 | TRBV5-5 | - | TRBD2 | CASSSETSGIWETQYF | TGTGCCAGCAGCTCCGAGACTAGCGGGATTTGGGAGACCCAGTACTTC
15 | TRBJ1-5 | TRBV24-1 | once | TRBD1 | CATSDPRTGGQPQHF | TGTGCCACCAGTGATCCCAGGACAGGGGGCCAGCCCCAGCATTTT
13 | TRBJ2-7 | TRBV6-5 | - | TRBD1 | CASSYRGQLEQYF | TGTGCCAGCAGTTACCGGGGACAGCTCGAGCAGTACTTC
14 | TRBJ2-3 | TRBV6-5 | - | TRBD1 | CASRDSLSTDTQYF | TGTGCCAGCCGGGACAGTCTTAGCACAGATACGCAGTATTTT
14 | TRBJ1-2 | TRBV14 | - | - | CASSPGGGNYGYTF | TGTGCCAGCAGCCCCGGTGGCGGCAACTATGGCTACACCTTC
15 | TRBJ1-4 | TRBV3-1/TRBV3-2 | - | - | CASSPTQSANEKLFF | TGTGCCAGCAGCCCTACTCAATCGGCTAATGAAAAACTGTTTTTT
14 | TRBJ2-6 | TRBV6-4 | - | - | CASREGSGANVLTF | TGTGCCAGCAGGGAGGGTTCCGGGGCCAACGTCCTGACTTTC